This TCR beta chain was profiled in a study of control samples from healthy donors and cancer patients (dated by TCRdb to the early 2020s). Preparation of the library involved the immunoSEQ multiplex PCR assay. Imported from immuneACCESS, the table was reduced by TCRdb to in-frame sequences with V and J called. These copies leave out some clones; in studies compared against another copy, an unresolved V gene accounts for under half, and the cause of the remainder is not known. The sample profile shows about 180,000 clones; 90% to 95% of them were found once. Of the sample, approximately 1.5% falls within the top ten clones. Spanning cysteine to phenylalanine, the CDR3 consists of 14 amino acids. Only CDR3 DNA remains: 42 bases, in frame from the first base. V is pared back by 3 bases and J by 4 bases, with 11 bases lying between the germline termini. The germline V gene yields KGHDR for CDR1 and SFDVKD for CDR2.

Of note for this clone: It lacks a known antigen. Per-base qualities were not stored, and no clone one base away is much larger.

This TCR was sampled from a man aged 25 to 40 in good health. Sequencing was performed on blood. This sequence uses TRBV24-1 and TRBJ1-2; the D segment cannot be called with confidence. CDR3 loop: CATSDASMGYGYTF. At the DNA level, the sequence is TGTGCCACCAGTGATGCTAGTATGGGCTATGGCTACACCTTC.